Following are 9 T cell receptor beta chains from one sample sequenced in a study of T cell changes during pregnancy in multiple sclerosis. Here immunoSEQ multiplex PCR was the method, and the copy in TCRdb shows in-frame clones only, minus some. Of about 55,000 clones listed, around 94% are singletons. The sample consisted of CD8+ T cells from peripheral blood mononuclear cells, taken after pregnancy. These receptors came from a female donor with multiple sclerosis, enrolled in a pregnancy study.

CDR3 bases: TGTGCCAGCAGTCTGACGGAAACTAGCGGGAGTCCCGCAGATACGCAGTATTTT. Its translation is CASSLTETSGSPADTQYF. V and J are TRBV27 and TRBJ2-3; 11 bases are a match to TRBD2. Germline assignment: CDR1 MNHEY and CDR2 SMNVEV (reference sequence). V shed 5 bases, J shed 4 bases, and the junction held 14 bases outside the gene matches. This CDR3 has 18 amino acids.

The chain links TRBV9 to TRBJ2-7; no reliable D call. The V end was cut by 0 bases, the J end by 4 bases, with 8 bases between. The CDR3 extends over 13 amino acids. CDR1 SGDLS and CDR2 YYNGEE come from the germline V gene. The CDR3, as DNA: TGTGCCAGCAGCGTAGCTACCGGGTACGAGCAGTACTTC. Protein product: CASSVATGYEQYF.

The J gene is TRBJ2-2, the V gene TRBV30; TRBD2 matches at 10 bases. V was clipped by 0 bases and J by 3 bases; unmatched bases: 1. From germline, CDR1 is GTSNPN and CDR2 SVGIG (reference sequence). The CDR3 is 15 amino acids. The CDR3 coding sequence is TGTGCCTGGAGTGTTGGGACTAGCGACACCGGGGAGCTGTTTTTT. Its protein product is CAWSVGTSDTGELFF.

This chain connects TRBV2 to TRBJ2-2, with 7 bases lining up with TRBD2. The germline gives CDR1 SNHLY, CDR2 FYNNEI. The CDR3 sequence is 16 residues long. V shed 5 bases, J shed 6 bases, and the junction held 12 bases outside the gene matches. The CDR3 loop reads CASSPSGRAGPGELFF. CDR3 DNA sequence: TGTGCCAGCAGTCCCTCGGGGAGGGCGGGGCCCGGGGAGCTGTTTTTT.

This chain links TRBV28 with TRBJ2-2; D is unclear. CDR3 length: 15 amino acids. V dropped 3 bases and J dropped 0 bases, with 8 bases sitting between them. CDR1 and CDR2 (germline): MDHEN, SYDVKM. This CDR3 reads CASSFLSPNTGELFF. CDR3 nucleotides: TGTGCCAGCAGTTTTCTTAGTCCGAACACCGGGGAGCTGTTTTTT.

This clone has just one count. This chain uses TRBV7-2 with TRBJ2-4; TRBD1 might be the D (5 bases). This CDR3 is built from 15 residues. V dropped 2 bases and J dropped 8 bases, with 16 bases sitting between them. Germline loops: CDR1 SGHTA, CDR2 FQGNSA. The CDR3 region has the DNA TGTGCCAGCAGCTTATCAGGGTTTCCGTTGGACATTCAGTACTTC. Protein sequence: CASSLSGFPLDIQYF.

The chain uses TRBV9 and TRBJ2-5, with a tentative D call TRBD2 (6 bases). The germline V and J ends were trimmed by 1 base and 7 bases, with 11 bases remaining between them. Germline V gives CDR1 SGDLS, CDR2 YYNGEE. CDR3 size: 13 residues. The CDR3: CASSVRPEGTQYF. For the CDR3, the DNA is TGTGCCAGCAGCGTAAGACCGGAGGGGACCCAGTACTTC.

V usage is TRBV27 and J usage is TRBJ1-5; tentatively, D is TRBD1 (5 bases). V lost 5 bases and J 7 bases, leaving 12 bases between the germline ends. There are 13 residues in the CDR3. Germline V gives CDR1 MNHEY, CDR2 SMNVEV (reference sequence). The CDR3 DNA sequence: TGTGCCAGCAGTCCCGCCCCAGGGCAGCCCCAGCATTTT. It translates to CASSPAPGQPQHF.

V is TRBV11-2 and J is TRBJ1-5; D is uncertain. Germline CDR1 and CDR2: SGHAT and FQNNGV. Trimming shortened V by 4 bases and J by 6 bases, and 7 bases separated the two germline ends. The CDR3 consists of 12 residues. In DNA, the CDR3 is TGTGCCAGCAGCTCGAGCGGTCAGCCCCAGCATTTT. Translation gives CASSSSGQPQHF. Full variable domain (rest looked up from reference TRBV11-2 and TRBJ1-5): EAGVAQSPRYKIIEKRQSVAFWCNPISGHATLYWYQQILGQGPKLLIQFQNNGVVDDSQLPKDRFSAERLKGVDSTLKIQPAKLEDSAVYLCASSSSGQPQHFGDGTRLSIL.